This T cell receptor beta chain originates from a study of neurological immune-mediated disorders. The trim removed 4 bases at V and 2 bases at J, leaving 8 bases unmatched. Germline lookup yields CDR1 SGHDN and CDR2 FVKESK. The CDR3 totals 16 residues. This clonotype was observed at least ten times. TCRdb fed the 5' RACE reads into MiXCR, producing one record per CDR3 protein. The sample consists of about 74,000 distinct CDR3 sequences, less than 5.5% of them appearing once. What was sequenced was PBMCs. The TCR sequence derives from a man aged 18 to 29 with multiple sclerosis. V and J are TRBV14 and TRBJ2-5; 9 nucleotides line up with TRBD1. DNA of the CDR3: TGTGCCAGCAGCCCGCCCGGGACAGGGACTCAAGAGACCCAGTACTTC. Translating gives CASSPPGTGTQETQYF.